Below, one T cell receptor beta chain is given with its context. What it recognizes is unknown. This specimen belongs to a study of identifying expanded T cells in peripheral blood. No infections or other immune events were documented during collection. Broader study findings: Variance in clone template counts between approximately two-week samples significantly increased with total template count across all healthy donors.

Profiled with immunoSEQ multiplex PCR; TCRdb holds only in-frame clones, not every one. The sample includes under 150,000 clones, 80% to 90% of them seen just once. The CDR3 is 15 amino acids. V was trimmed by 7 bases and J by 1 base, leaving 18 bases between them. This TCR came from a person aged 18 to 75 in good health. Specimen: blood. The chain carries TRBV5-3 and TRBJ2-7; D may be TRBD2 (6 bases). TRBV5-3 is an ORF, with its function uncertain. In nucleotides, the CDR3 is TGTGCCAGAGGCGGGGAGGTGGGGATTTCCTACGAGCAGTACTTC. Its protein product is CARGGEVGISYEQYF.